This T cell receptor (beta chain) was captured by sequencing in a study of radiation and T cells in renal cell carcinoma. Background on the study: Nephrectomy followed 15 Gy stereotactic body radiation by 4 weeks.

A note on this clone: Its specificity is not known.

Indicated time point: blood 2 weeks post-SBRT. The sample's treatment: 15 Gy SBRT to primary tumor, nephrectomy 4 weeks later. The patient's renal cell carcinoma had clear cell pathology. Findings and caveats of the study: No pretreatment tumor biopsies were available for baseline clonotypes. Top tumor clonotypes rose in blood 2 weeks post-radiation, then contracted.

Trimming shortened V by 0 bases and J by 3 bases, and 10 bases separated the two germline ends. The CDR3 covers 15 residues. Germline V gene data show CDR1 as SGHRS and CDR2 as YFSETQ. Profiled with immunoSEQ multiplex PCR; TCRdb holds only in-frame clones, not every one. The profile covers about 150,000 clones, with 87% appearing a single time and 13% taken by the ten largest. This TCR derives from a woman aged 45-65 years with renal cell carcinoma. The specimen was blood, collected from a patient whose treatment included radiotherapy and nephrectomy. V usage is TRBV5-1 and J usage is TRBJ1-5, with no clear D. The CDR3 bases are TGCGCCAGCAGCTTGGCCGGGGAGTCCAATCAGCCCCAGCATTTT. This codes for CASSLAGESNQPQHF.